This paragraph covers one T cell receptor beta chain sequence. What this receptor recognizes is not known. Base qualities are not recorded, but no much larger clone differs from it by a single base. The CDR1 and CDR2 encoded by the germline V gene (reference sequence) are SEHNR and FQNEAQ. The CDR3 goes from the cysteine to the phenylalanine over 13 residues. The kept DNA is CDR3 alone, 39 bases in frame from the first base. V drops 4 bases and J drops 5 bases, leaving 10 bases in between. The entry originates in a study of cytomegalovirus exposure and HLA in healthy donors (dated by TCRdb to about 2017). Notes on the research overall: An earlier analysis of 587 of the donors reported 250 to 350 Gb of sequence data and roughly 110 million unique TCR beta sequences from about 179 million T cells. Donor age, sex, ethnicity and CMV serostatus were collected together with the repertoire data. Every repertoire in the discovery cohort had been generated on one and the same sequencing platform. HLA typing covered class I and class II loci at four-digit resolution. Among the roughly 390 genotyped donors, roughly 80% belonged to the genetic ancestry cluster associated with self-reported Caucasian donors. The study aimed to test whether cataloging public T cell receptors could reveal signatures of past pathogen exposure. The later analysis used no new phenotypic data to find candidate immune exposures, relying instead on TCR beta sequences and their occurrence across donors. The T cell repertoires of around 670 subjects were profiled by immunosequencing and related to cytomegalovirus serostatus. Approximately 330 gigabases of sequencing data and around 85 million unique TCR sequences made up an early release that covered 500 to 650 HLA-typed donors. The number of typed donors differed by locus: about 620-630 for A, B, C, DRB1 and DQB1; some 540 for DQA1; around 580 for DPA1; and approximately 450 for DPB1. A later analysis re-analyzed previously published TCR beta repertoires from 650 to 800 donors and added high-resolution HLA genotyping to study TCR occurrence patterns. On average, around 240,000 unique TCR beta nucleotide sequences were sequenced per donor among a few hundred genotyped donors of the cohort, with around 19% of those sequences being non-productive. High-throughput TCR immunosequencing, statistical association of individual TCRs with disease status, and machine learning were combined to predict cytomegalovirus infection status. A few DR-DQ haplotypes were handled as single units for association and clustering because linkage in the cohort was strong. Besides the first cohort of approximately 670 subjects, a separate validation cohort made up of over a hundred different subjects was used. A later genetic analysis took genome-wide SNP genotypes for about three fifths of the roughly 700 donors and used that subset as a discovery cohort. To decide whether each TCR beta V gene segment behaved as functional or pseudogenic, an earlier analysis of over 500 of the donors relied on high-throughput TCR beta sequencing. Paper-wide results and their limitations: A later analysis found that HLA-associated TCR beta chains were more clonally expanded and had lower generation probabilities than equally common non-associated chains. CMV serostatus was the only immune exposure information available for the cohort. The study gave a list of around 170 TCR beta chains associated with cytomegalovirus. Three of the identified cytomegalovirus-associated TCR beta chains were confirmed in vitro to be specific for cytomegalovirus antigens. An earlier analysis of 587 of the donors showed that most TCR beta V segments appeared in productive rearrangements either about 87% or about 30% of the time, which broadly matched IMGT annotations. Linkage disequilibrium might explain the correlated functional status among segregating V segments, but an unknown experimental factor could not be excluded. About 17 rarely observed V segments, including chromosome 9 orphons, were excluded from the earlier analysis of a few hundred of the donors because counts were too low. In a later analysis, about 16,000 TCR beta sequences were associated with specific HLA alleles at a false discovery rate of 0.05. According to the authors, the approach could potentially be generalized to other disease states and immunological phenotypes. While some public TCRs were present in many individuals, most TCR sequences turned up only very rarely across donors. The cohort was sequenced for TCR beta chains only, and without alpha or paired-chain data the features that could be detected were limited. When HLA alleles, especially DR and DQ, strongly co-occurred, TCR associations were difficult to assign to individual alleles. Sequencing depth was assumed to be roughly uniform across donors in the presence/absence analyses, though that assumption may not hold. Some IMGT-functional V segments, including TRBV6-2 and TRBV6-3, could not be distinguished by the 87-base-pair reads and were therefore excluded. The sequencing pipeline was judged likely to have produced a cluster of highly shared sequence variants as a technical artifact. A further reported finding was that TCR beta sequences accurately predicted the HLA-A and HLA-B alleles for most subjects in the first cohort. In a later analysis, several top co-occurrence clusters were reported to appear linked to parvovirus B19, influenza, CMV and Epstein-Barr virus. Most CMV-associated TCR beta chains appeared to be HLA-restricted in a later analysis, and the HLA associations seemed to be driven largely by CMV exposure. Because some donors lacked HLA typing at each locus, the association tests relied only on the typed subset. Compared with the roughly 720-donor mean, donors in an Asian-associated ancestry cluster had fewer N-insertions in productive TCRs, according to a later genetic analysis. A later analysis found that TCR association rates varied across HLA loci, with DRB1 alleles showing the most associated TCRs and HLA-C alleles the fewest. In a later genetic analysis, a missense DCLRE1C variant was associated with V-gene and J-gene trimming of TCR beta chains, and the association was replicated in an independent cohort. Cytomegalovirus status was reported to be diagnosed by the classifier with high specificity and sensitivity in both the original and validation cohorts.

The cohort was made up of hundreds of healthy bone marrow donors. All cohort members were sampled while nominally healthy, although unrecorded immune exposures were likely present. The donor tested CMV seronegative, placing the donor among the 352 seronegative members of the cohort. Each donor provided a peripheral blood sample, and peripheral blood mononuclear cells were used for TCR beta sequencing. Genomic DNA was extracted from the blood cell samples with the Qiagen DNeasy Blood Extraction Kit. The library was prepared using the immunoSEQ multiplex PCR assay. A mixture of 60 forward primers for TCR Vbeta segments and 13 reverse primers for TCR Jbeta segments was used in the multiplex PCR. The CDR3 region of rearranged TCR beta genes was amplified from genomic DNA by a multiplex PCR assay. Amplified TCR beta libraries were sequenced as 87-base-pair reads on the Illumina HiSeq System. Concerning the study's data processing: A later analysis counted tens of millions of unique TCR beta chains across the 600 to 850 repertoires, and roughly 9.9 million of these chains were shared by at least two donors. To remove PCR and sequencing errors, raw reads were error-corrected and collapsed into unique sequences using a nearest-neighbor algorithm that merged closely related sequences. Alignment of CDR3 sequences to IMGT reference sequences was used to assign V, D and J gene segments. Each retained sequence needed at least a six-nucleotide match to both a V gene segment and a J gene segment. A rearrangement counted as productive if the CDR3 had no stop codons and remained in frame with V and J, and every other rearrangement counted as non-productive. CDR3 was defined by IMGT convention, running from the second conserved V-encoded cysteine to the conserved J-encoded phenylalanine. The earlier analysis of 500 to 750 of the donors excluded any sequence lacking an unambiguous match to a single V gene segment. In an earlier analysis of around 600 of the donors, V segments were called functional above 56.7% productive rearrangements and were called segregating when the between-donor standard deviation exceeded 5%. To diagnose cytomegalovirus status from the catalog of TCR beta chain sequences, a statistical classification framework was built. V and J gene assignment, in a later analysis, came from comparing TCR nucleotide sequences with IMGT/GENE-DB human TR gene sequences. A later analysis assigned CDR3 sequences and most-parsimonious VDJ recombination scenarios with the TCRdist pipeline. In a later analysis, every TCR beta chain was defined by the combination of its CDR3 amino acid sequence and its V-gene family, and reads without a unique V-gene family were dropped. As a way to deal with suspected cross-contamination and a sequencing artifact, a later analysis dropped more than 500 nucleotide sequences that were highly shared and had low generation probability. In a later analysis, a clonal expansion index for each public chain was calculated from normalized within-repertoire ranks of inferred template counts. In a later analysis, generation probabilities were computed with a VDJ recombination model fitted to out-of-frame rearrangements, and the resulting probabilities were checked against IGoR. A later analysis scored TCR-TCR, TCR-HLA and TCR-CMV co-occurrence with hypergeometric tests, applying a repertoire-size bias correction to TCR pairs. A later analysis estimated false discovery rates by permuting HLA or CMV assignments 20 times. A later analysis grouped co-occurring TCRs with DBSCAN, adding TCRdist sequence similarity when clustering within HLA-allele-positive subsets. For co-occurrence clustering, repertoires with fewer than 30,000 or more than 120,000 public chains were excluded, along with five or six repertoires with anomalous nucleotide sharing. TCRdb's version of the immuneACCESS table is confined to in-frame rearrangements and falls short of the full clone set. An unresolved V gene accounts for under half of the shortfall where checked; the remainder is of unknown origin. The V and J calls and clone size are taken from that table; D and trimming were inferred from the DNA. This sample holds approximately 160,000 clones; 75% were observed only once. The ten largest clones capture 4.9% of the sample.

The source is a male donor in good health and CMV-seronegative. This chain joins TRBV7-9 to TRBJ2-3; matching of 7 bases hints at TRBD2 as the D gene. The sequenced sample consisted of PBMCs. The bases are TGTGCCAGCAGCTGGGGGGGCGTAGATACGCAGTATTTT. It translates as CASSWGGVDTQYF.